A selection of T cell receptor beta chains follows, all from one sample in a study of CD8+CD57+ T cells in acquired aplastic anemia. Using its own MiXCR run on the reads, TCRdb lists one record per CDR3 protein. The sample lists hundreds of thousands of distinct CDR3 sequences; around 72% were seen once. The sample taken for sequencing was sorted CD4+, CD8+, or CD8+CD57+ T cells (not recorded which) from PBMCs. The receptors shown here come from a human donor in good health, serving as a control. Both conserved end residues are part of each CDR3. A D gene is named only where the DNA matches it firmly. A row's size may be missing; if present it is once, few, many or a size class.

clone_size j_call v_call d_call cdr3_aa cdr3_nt
. TRBJ2-6 TRBV5-1 . CASSLGTVGNNVLTF TGCGCCAGCAGCTTGGGGACAGTTGGAAACAACGTCCTGACTTTC
many TRBJ1-2 TRBV25-1 . CASSEFKADGYTF TGTGCCAGCAGTGAATTTAAAGCGGATGGCTACACCTTC
many TRBJ1-5 TRBV6-5 . CASSIRQSSNQPQHF TGTGCCAGCAGTATTCGACAGTCTAGCAATCAGCCCCAGCATTTT
many TRBJ1-1 TRBV9 . CASSRGGPSTGTEAFF TGTGCCAGCAGTCGAGGGGGGCCCTCCACGGGCACTGAAGCTTTCTTT
. TRBJ1-1 TRBV18 . CASSEGFSSEAFF TGTGCCAGCTCAGAGGGATTCTCCTCCGAAGCTTTCTTT
few TRBJ2-7 TRBV6-1 . CASSDEANLYEQYF TGTGCCAGCAGTGATGAGGCTAATCTTTACGAGCAGTACTTC
. TRBJ2-1 TRBV7-2 . CASSGNCGASNEQFF TGTGCCAGCAGCGGAAATTGCGGGGCGAGTAATGAGCAGTTCTTC
many TRBJ1-2 TRBV7-6 . CASSSRDPLTGYTF TGTGCCAGCAGCTCGAGGGACCCTTTGACAGGCTACACCTTC
few TRBJ1-2 TRBV2 . CASSVTGKSGYTF TGTGCCAGCAGCGTCACCGGAAAATCAGGCTACACCTTC
. TRBJ1-6 TRBV7-9 TRBD1 CASDTGTGGPYHNPPLHF TGTGCCAGCGACACCGGGACAGGGGGCCCATATCATAATCCACCCCTCCACTTT
. TRBJ1-2 TRBV12-3/TRBV12-4 . CASSKGQNHGYTF TGCGCCAGCAGTAAGGGGCAGAACCATGGCTACACCTTC